What follows are 10 T cell receptor beta chains derived from one specimen sequenced in a study of T cell repertoires in cytomegalovirus infection. Antigens for these TCRs are unknown. TCRdb called the reads again in MiXCR, with one record for every CDR3 protein. The sample holds around 340,000 distinct CDR3 sequences, approximately 32% seen once. The sample in question was cultured PBMCs, obtained from culture after CMV antigen stimulation. The receptor set was obtained from a human donor in good health (CMV status not recorded). Some clones in this sample may be carry-over from other donors' samples.

J is TRBJ2-1 and V is TRBV20-1, with 7 bases identical to TRBD2. With 5 bases clipped from V and 5 bases from J, the junction kept 9 bases outside the gene matches. The CDR3 loop spans 14 amino acids. Germline V gene lookup returns CDR1 DFQATT and CDR2 SNEGSKA (reference sequence). The DNA for the CDR3 is TGCAGTGCTTTAGCGGGTCCGGGCAACAATGAGCAGTTCTTC. Protein sequence: CSALAGPGNNEQFF.

The chain has TRBV27 and TRBJ1-1; D not certain. Between the trimmed V and J ends, which lost 3 bases and 2 bases, there was a span of 22 bases. The germline gives CDR1 MNHEY, CDR2 SMNVEV (reference sequence). The CDR3 runs to 18 residues. CDR3 sequence: CASSFGFPGVAVNTEAFF. CDR3 coding DNA: TGTGCCAGCAGTTTTGGCTTTCCCGGGGTGGCGGTAAACACTGAAGCTTTCTTT.

The CDR3 sequence: CASSLAVQGTDGYTF. CDR3 DNA: TGTGCCAGCAGTTTAGCGGTCCAGGGTACGGATGGCTACACCTTC. The V gene is TRBV12-3 or TRBV12-4, the J gene TRBJ1-2; D might be TRBD1 (5 bases). Trimming removed 0 bases from V and 6 bases from J, with 14 bases in between. The CDR3 consists of 15 residues.

This clonotype was seen a few times. The gene calls are TRBV6-1 and TRBJ2-2; TRBD1 matches at 8 bases. V trimming: 7 bases; J trimming: 9 bases; junction bases outside the gene matches: 7. Germline V gene data show CDR1 as MNHNS and CDR2 as SASEGT. The CDR3 loop spans 13 amino acids. The CDR3 loop is CASNSRGLRELFF. CDR3 coding DNA: TGTGCCAGCAACTCCAGGGGGCTCAGGGAGCTGTTTTTT.

The J gene is TRBJ1-1, the V gene TRBV5-1; D is unresolved. Trimming removed 1 base from V and 4 bases from J, with 8 bases in between. CDR1 and CDR2 from the germline V gene are SGHRS and YFSETQ. This CDR3 is 13 amino acids long. DNA for the CDR3: TGCGCCAGCAGCTTGACGCGCGTCACTGAAGCTTTCTTT. Translation gives CASSLTRVTEAFF. The full variable domain, in which reference TRBV5-1 and TRBJ1-1 provide the parts outside the CDR3, is KAGVTQTPRYLIKTRGQQVTLSCSPISGHRSVSWYQQTPGQGLQFLFEYFSETQRNKGNFPGRFSGRQFSNSRSEMNVSTLELGDSALYLCASSLTRVTEAFFGQGTRLTVV.

V and J are TRBV4-2 and TRBJ1-1, with no clear D. In germline, CDR1 is LGHNA, CDR2 YNFKEQ. CDR3 length equals 12 residues. V was pared by 2 bases and J by 5 bases, with 6 bases between. The CDR3 nucleotides are TGTGCCAGCAGCCAACCCGATACTGAAGCTTTCTTT. This encodes CASSQPDTEAFF.

Here the CDR3 DNA reads TGTGCCAGCACTACTAGGGGCTCGAGCGGGAGGAAGTCCTCCTACGAGCAGTACTTC. Encoded protein: CASTTRGSSGRKSSYEQYF. This chain connects TRBV7-2 to TRBJ2-7; 9 bases match TRBD2. V gave up 7 bases and J gave up 0 bases; unmatched junction bases: 19. The CDR3 has 19 residues. The germline V gene encodes CDR1 SGHTA and CDR2 FQGNSA.

In this sample, this clonotype turned up a few times. J is TRBJ2-5 and V is TRBV5-4; the match to TRBD1 covers 8 bases. CDR3 size: 14 residues. Trimming cost V 2 bases and J 4 bases; bases outside gene matches: 4. Germline assignment: CDR1 SGHNT and CDR2 YYREEE (reference sequence). The CDR3 coding sequence is TGTGCCAGCAGCTTACTGGACAGGGCAGAGACCCAGTACTTC. It translates to CASSLLDRAETQYF.

The chain is built from TRBV27 and TRBJ2-2; perhaps TRBD2 as D (5 bases). This CDR3 is 14 amino acids long. V was cut by 3 bases and J by 5 bases, with 10 bases left in between. The germline V gene has CDR1 MNHEY and CDR2 SMNVEV (reference sequence). The CDR3 nucleotides read TGTGCCAGCAGTTTCCTCGAGGGAACCGGGGAGCTGTTTTTT. Protein: CASSFLEGTGELFF.

On this clonotype: One junction end does not reproduce the germline sequence, and a read error may be involved. The gene calls are TRBV3-1 and TRBJ2-1, with 10 bases identical to TRBD1. The CDR3 covers 13 residues. Germline V gene data show CDR1 as LGHDT and CDR2 as YNNKEL (reference sequence). The CDR3 here is CASSQDPGTGAWF. The CDR3 DNA follows: TGTGCCAGCAGCCAAGACCCCGGGACAGGGGCGTGGTTC.